Presented here are 3 T cell receptor beta chains from one specimen sequenced in a study of T cells in Graves' hyperthyroidism and ophthalmopathy. It was RNA transcripts that yielded the amplified TCR beta CDR3 regions. Primed by the HTBI set, a first-round RT-PCR was run on the TCR CDR3. Using its own MiXCR run on the multiplex PCR reads, TCRdb lists one record per CDR3 protein. The table records about 620,000 distinct CDR3 sequences, under 20% of them present only once. Sequencing used blood. The receptors come from a woman in her twenties or thirties with Graves' hyperthyroidism.

This clonotype has a count of ten or more. The chain joins TRBV20-1 to TRBJ2-5; TRBD1 matches at 8 bases. This CDR3 is built from 13 residues. Germline trimming cut 5 bases from V and 3 bases from J; bases unmatched to any gene: 5. Germline lookup yields CDR1 DFQATT and CDR2 SNEGSKA (reference sequence). CDR3 nucleotides: TGCAGTGCTCCGGACAGGGTAAAAGAGACCCAGTACTTC. This sequence encodes CSAPDRVKETQYF.

This clonotype was seen ten or more times. The chain links TRBV12-3 or TRBV12-4 to TRBJ1-3; 9 bases are shared with TRBD1. The CDR3 has 14 amino acids. Unmatched junction bases numbered 8, after V lost 6 bases and J lost 8 bases. CDR3 region: CASRKQGAADTIYF. The CDR3, as DNA: TGTGCCAGCAGAAAACAGGGGGCAGCGGACACCATATATTTT.

This clonotype was seen more than once but under ten times. CDR3 residues: CSVEGGGGPSSYNEQFF. DNA for the CDR3: TGCAGCGTTGAAGGGGGGGGGGGGCCGAGCTCCTACAATGAGCAGTTCTTC. The J gene is TRBJ2-1, the V gene TRBV29-1, with D maybe TRBD2 (7 bases). Germline lookup yields CDR1 SQVTM and CDR2 ANQGSEA. The CDR3 spans 17 residues. V was trimmed by 1 base and J by 0 bases, leaving 16 bases between them.